This TCR beta chain was identified during a study of T cell responses to AZD1222 COVID-19 vaccine (TCRdb year 2021). In terms of the full investigation: A total of 233 trial participants underwent TCR sequencing, of whom approximately 200 had received two doses of AZD1222 and about 25 had received two doses of the MenACWY control vaccine. Trial participants were enrolled by age into subgroups of 18-55, 56-69 and 70-plus years, and roughly 150, 30 and 60 TCR-sequenced participants, respectively, were included in these subgroups. What the study reported, not specific to this receptor: Because no day 14 peak-response samples were available, the repertoires could be characterized only after the peak T cell response. A significant rise in spike-specific TCR breadth and depth was observed after two AZD1222 doses relative to day 0 and relative to MenACWY recipients. Participants were mostly white British and included more females than males, and it was suggested by the authors that clonal diversity may have been underestimated. Reportedly, close to half of the unique spike-specific TCRs recognized epitopes lying outside the regions that are mutated in the B.1.351 and B.1.1.7 variants. Conclusions about previously exposed vaccinees are limited, since just 6 or 7 AZD1222 recipients were seropositive for SARS-CoV-2 at baseline. In the small 56-69-year group, the increase in depth fell short of significance, most likely because of low power. Vaccine-associated CD4 TCRs spanned the whole spike protein, with dominant responses in regions 160-218 and 743-854.

CDR1 MGHRA and CDR2 YSYEKL were looked up in the germline V gene. From its cysteine to its phenylalanine, the CDR3 spans 15 amino acids. CDR3 DNA is the only sequence kept; it has 45 bases, read in frame from the first base. The junction shows trimming of 0 bases on V and 6 bases on J, and the gene matches do not reach 8 bases of it. The sample's time point label, decoded: about 28 days (+/-7) after the second vaccine dose. AZD1222 recipients given second doses at about 4 weeks or at about 12 weeks were pooled, since spike-specific TCR depth and breadth were not found to differ between the two schedules. Vaccinee samples came from UK trials COV001 and COV002, including a single-blind randomized controlled phase 2/3 trial of AZD1222 (ChAdOx1 nCoV-19) in healthy adults. For TCRbeta chain sequencing, PBMC samples were collected from trial participants at day 0 and at day 28 after the second dose. For this clone: What antigen it recognizes has not been identified. Base qualities are not provided; no much larger clone lies one nucleotide away.

The CDR3 regions of human TCRbeta chains were analyzed by immunosequencing. The study's own analysis went as follows. Repertoire TCRs were matched against a reference library of SARS-CoV-2-specific TCRs generated with the MIRA antigen-specificity platform. Breadth meant the fraction of unique TCRs that were SARS-CoV-2-associated, whereas depth meant the fraction of total T cells that were SARS-CoV-2-associated. Using the MIRA data, each spike-specific TCR was mapped to the spike region that the TCR reacts to and placed in a CD4 or CD8 class. Log10-transformed breadth and depth values were compared by one-way ANOVA with Sidak's multiple comparisons tests. TCRdb carries this immuneACCESS record with in-frame sequences only. Its versions omit some clonotypes, under half of them owing to an unresolved V gene in the studies checked, with the rest unexplained. The DNA was the basis for D and trimming; V, J and clone size are from that table. The table for this sample lists 150,000 to 250,000 clones; about 89% of them were counted only once. Roughly 3.5% of the sample belongs to the ten largest clones.

The chain joins TRBV4-1 to TRBJ2-7, with TRBD2 identical over 7 junction bases. This material consisted of peripheral blood, taken 28 days after the second AZD1222 dose. This receptor was obtained from an adult who received the AZD1222 COVID-19 vaccine. The CDR3 reads CASSQEGSAGSEQYF. The nucleotide sequence is TGCGCCAGCAGCCAAGAAGGGTCAGCGGGGTCCGAGCAGTACTTC.